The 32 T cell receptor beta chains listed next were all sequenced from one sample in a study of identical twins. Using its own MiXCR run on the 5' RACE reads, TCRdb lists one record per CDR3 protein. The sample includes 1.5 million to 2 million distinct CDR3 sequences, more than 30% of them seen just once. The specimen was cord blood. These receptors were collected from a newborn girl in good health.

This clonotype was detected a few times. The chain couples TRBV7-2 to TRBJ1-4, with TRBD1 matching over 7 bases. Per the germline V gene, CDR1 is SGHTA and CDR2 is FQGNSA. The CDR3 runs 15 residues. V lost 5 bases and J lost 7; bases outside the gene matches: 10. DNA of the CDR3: TGTGCCAGCAGCCCCCAGACAGGGAGAGGTGAAAAACTGTTTTTT. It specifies CASSPQTGRGEKLFF.

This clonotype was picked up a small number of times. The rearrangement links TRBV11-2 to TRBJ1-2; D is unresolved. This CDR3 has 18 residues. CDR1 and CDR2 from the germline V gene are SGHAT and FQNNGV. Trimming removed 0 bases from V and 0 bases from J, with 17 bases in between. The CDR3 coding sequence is TGTGCCAGCAGCTTAGATAGGACTAATAGGGTCCCTAACTATGGCTACACCTTC. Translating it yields CASSLDRTNRVPNYGYTF.

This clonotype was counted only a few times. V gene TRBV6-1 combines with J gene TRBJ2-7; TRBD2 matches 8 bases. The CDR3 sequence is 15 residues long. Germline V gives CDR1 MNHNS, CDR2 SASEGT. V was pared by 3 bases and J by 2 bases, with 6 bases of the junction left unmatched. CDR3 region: CASSDPLAGTYEQYF. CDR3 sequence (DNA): TGTGCCAGCAGTGACCCTCTAGCGGGCACCTACGAGCAGTACTTC.

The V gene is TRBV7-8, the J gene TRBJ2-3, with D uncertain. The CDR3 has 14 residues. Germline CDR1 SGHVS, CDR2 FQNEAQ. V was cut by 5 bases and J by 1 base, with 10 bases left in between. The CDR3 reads CASSRAVRTDTQYF. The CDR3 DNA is TGTGCCAGCAGCCGGGCGGTTCGCACAGATACGCAGTATTTT.

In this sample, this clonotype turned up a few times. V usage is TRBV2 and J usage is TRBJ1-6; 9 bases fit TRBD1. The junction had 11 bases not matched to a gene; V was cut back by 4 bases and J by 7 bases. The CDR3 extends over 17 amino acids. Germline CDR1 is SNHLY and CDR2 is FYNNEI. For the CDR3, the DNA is TGTGCCAGCAGTGCGGACAGGGGCGGTGATGCGAATTCACCCCTCCACTTT. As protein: CASSADRGGDANSPLHF.

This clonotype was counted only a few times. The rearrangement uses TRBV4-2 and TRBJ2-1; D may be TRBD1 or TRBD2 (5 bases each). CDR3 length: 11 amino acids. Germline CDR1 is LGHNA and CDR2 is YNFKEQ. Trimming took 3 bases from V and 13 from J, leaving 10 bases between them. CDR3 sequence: CASSQDGTQFF. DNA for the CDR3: TGTGCCAGCAGCCAGGACGGGACCCAGTTCTTC.

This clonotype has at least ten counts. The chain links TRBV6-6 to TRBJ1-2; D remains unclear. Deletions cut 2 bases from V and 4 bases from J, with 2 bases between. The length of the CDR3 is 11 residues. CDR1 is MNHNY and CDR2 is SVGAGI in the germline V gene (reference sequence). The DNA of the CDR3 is TGTGCCAGCAGTTACCTCTATGGCTACACCTTC. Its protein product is CASSYLYGYTF.

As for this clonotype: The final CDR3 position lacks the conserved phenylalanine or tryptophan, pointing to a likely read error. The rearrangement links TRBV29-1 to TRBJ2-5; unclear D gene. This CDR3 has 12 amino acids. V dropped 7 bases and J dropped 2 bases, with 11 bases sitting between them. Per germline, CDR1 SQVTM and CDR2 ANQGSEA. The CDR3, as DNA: TGCAGCGCCCGAGATTGGCAAGAGACCCAGTACGTC. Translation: CSARDWQETQYV.

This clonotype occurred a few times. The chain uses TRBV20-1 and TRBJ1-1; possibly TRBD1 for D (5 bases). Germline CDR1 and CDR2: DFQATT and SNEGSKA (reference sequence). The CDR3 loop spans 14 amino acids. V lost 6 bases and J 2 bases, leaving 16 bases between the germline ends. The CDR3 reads CSAKPGPYNTEAFF. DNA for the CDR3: TGCAGTGCAAAACCGGGACCCTACAACACTGAAGCTTTCTTT.

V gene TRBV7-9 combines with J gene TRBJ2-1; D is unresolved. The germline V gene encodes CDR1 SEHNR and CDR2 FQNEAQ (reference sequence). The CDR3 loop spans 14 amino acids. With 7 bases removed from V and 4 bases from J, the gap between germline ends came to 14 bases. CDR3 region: CASTPHSPYNEQFF. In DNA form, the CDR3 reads TGTGCCAGCACCCCTCACAGCCCTTACAATGAGCAGTTCTTC. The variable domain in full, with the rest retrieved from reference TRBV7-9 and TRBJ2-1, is DTGVSQNPRHKITKRGQNVTFRCDPISEHNRLYWYRQTLGQGPEFLTYFQNEAQLEKSRLLSDRFSAERPKGSFSTLEIQRTEQGDSAMYLCASTPHSPYNEQFFGPGTRLTVL.

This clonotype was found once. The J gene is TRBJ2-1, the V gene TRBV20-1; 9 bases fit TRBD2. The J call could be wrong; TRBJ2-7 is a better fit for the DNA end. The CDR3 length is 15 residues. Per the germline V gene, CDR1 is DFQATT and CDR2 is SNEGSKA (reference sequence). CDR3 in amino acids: CSASRSGGNYNEQYF. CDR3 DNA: TGCAGTGCTAGCCGGAGCGGGGGGAACTACAATGAGCAGTACTTC.

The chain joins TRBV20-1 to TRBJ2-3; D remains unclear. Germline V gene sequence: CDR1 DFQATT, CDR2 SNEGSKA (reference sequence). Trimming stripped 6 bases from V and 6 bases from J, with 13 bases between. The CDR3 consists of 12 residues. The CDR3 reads CSARVPPDTQYF. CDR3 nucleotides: TGCAGTGCCCGGGTGCCGCCTGATACGCAGTATTTT.

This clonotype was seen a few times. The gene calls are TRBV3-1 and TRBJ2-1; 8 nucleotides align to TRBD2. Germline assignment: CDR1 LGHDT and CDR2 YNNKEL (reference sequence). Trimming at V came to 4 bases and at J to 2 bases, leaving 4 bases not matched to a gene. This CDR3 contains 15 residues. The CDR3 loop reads CASSLQAGAYNEQFF. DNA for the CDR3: TGTGCCAGCAGCCTTCAAGCGGGAGCCTACAATGAGCAGTTCTTC.

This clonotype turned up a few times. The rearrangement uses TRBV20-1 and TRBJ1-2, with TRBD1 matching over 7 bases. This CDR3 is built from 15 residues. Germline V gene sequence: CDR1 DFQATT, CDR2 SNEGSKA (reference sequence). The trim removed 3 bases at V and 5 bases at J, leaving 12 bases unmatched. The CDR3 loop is CSASPPENRGYGYTF. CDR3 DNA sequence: TGCAGTGCTAGTCCCCCCGAAAACAGGGGATATGGCTACACCTTC.

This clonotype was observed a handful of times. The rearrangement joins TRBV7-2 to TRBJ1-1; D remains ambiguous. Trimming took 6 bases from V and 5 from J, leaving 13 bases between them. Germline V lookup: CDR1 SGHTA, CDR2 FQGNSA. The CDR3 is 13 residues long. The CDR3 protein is CASRPPRGTEAFF. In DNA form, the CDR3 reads TGTGCCAGCAGACCACCCCGCGGAACTGAAGCTTTCTTT. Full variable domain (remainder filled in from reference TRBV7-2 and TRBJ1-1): GAGVSQSPSNKVTEKGKDVELRCDPISGHTALYWYRQSLGQGLEFLIYFQGNSAPDKSGLPSDRFSAERTGGSVSTLTIQRTQQEDSAVYLCASRPPRGTEAFFGQGTRLTVV.

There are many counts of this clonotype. The CDR3 reads CASTLAVSYNEQFF. The CDR3 DNA reads as TGCGCCAGCACCCTAGCGGTCTCCTACAATGAGCAGTTCTTC. V is TRBV10-2 and J is TRBJ2-1, with TRBD2 identical over 7 bases. The junction had 3 bases not matched to a gene; V was cut back by 7 bases and J by 0 bases. CDR1 and CDR2 (germline): WSHSY, SAAADI. This CDR3 has 14 residues.

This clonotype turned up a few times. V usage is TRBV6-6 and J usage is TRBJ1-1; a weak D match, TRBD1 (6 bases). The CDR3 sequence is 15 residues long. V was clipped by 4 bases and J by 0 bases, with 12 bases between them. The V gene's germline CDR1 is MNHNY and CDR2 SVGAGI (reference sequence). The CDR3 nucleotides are TGTGCCAGCAGTTCCCACAGGGACCTGAACACTGAAGCTTTCTTT. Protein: CASSSHRDLNTEAFF.

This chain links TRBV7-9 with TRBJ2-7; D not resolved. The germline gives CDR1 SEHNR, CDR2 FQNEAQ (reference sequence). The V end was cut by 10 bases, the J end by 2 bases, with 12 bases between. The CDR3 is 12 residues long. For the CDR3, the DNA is TGTGCCACCGGCGAAGTCACCTACGAGCAGTACTTC. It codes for CATGEVTYEQYF.

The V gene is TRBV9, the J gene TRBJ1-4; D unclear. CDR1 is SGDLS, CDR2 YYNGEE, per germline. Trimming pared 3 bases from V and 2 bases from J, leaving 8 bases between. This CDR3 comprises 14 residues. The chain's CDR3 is CASSAYDTNEKLFF. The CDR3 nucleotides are TGTGCCAGCAGCGCCTACGATACTAATGAAAAACTGTTTTTT.

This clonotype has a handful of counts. The CDR3 loop reads CASSTQPSLAGGDTQYF. In DNA form, the CDR3 reads TGTGCCAGCAGCACACAACCGTCCCTAGCGGGAGGAGATACGCAGTATTTT. The V and J genes are TRBV7-2 and TRBJ2-3; the match to TRBD2 covers 11 bases. V lost 5 bases, J lost 5 bases, and 12 bases stayed unmatched. CDR1 SGHTA and CDR2 FQGNSA come from the germline V gene. CDR3 length: 17 residues.

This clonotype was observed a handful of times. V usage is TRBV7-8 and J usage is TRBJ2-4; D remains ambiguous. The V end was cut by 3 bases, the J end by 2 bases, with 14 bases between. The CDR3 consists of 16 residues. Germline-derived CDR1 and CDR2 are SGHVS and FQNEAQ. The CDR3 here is CASSFHPQRTKNIQYF. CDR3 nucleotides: TGTGCCAGCAGCTTCCACCCACAACGCACCAAAAACATTCAGTACTTC.

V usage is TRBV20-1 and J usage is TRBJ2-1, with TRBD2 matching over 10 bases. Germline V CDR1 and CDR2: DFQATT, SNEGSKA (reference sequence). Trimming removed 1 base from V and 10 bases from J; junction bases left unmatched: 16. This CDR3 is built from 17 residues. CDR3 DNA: TGCAGTGCTAGAGGGCTAGCGGGAGACCGGTGGGCCTACGAGCAGTTCTTC. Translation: CSARGLAGDRWAYEQFF.

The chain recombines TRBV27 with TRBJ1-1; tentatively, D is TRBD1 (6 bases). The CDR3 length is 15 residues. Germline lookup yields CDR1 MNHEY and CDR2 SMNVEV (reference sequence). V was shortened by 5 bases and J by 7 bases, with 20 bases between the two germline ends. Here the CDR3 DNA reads TGTGCCAGCAGTCCCTATGAGGGAGGGGGAATTGAAGCTTTCTTT. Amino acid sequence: CASSPYEGGGIEAFF.

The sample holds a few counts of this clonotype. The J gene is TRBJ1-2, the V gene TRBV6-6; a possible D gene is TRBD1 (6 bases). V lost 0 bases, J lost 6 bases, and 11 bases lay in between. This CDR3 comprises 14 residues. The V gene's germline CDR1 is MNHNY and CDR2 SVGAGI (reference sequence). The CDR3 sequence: CASSYSDPGDGYTF. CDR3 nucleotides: TGTGCCAGCAGTTACTCAGACCCAGGGGATGGCTACACCTTC.

The CDR3 loop reads CASSAGWETQYF. As DNA, the CDR3 is TGTGCCAGCAGTGCAGGGTGGGAGACCCAGTACTTC. The rearrangement uses TRBV6-1 and TRBJ2-5, with D perhaps TRBD1 (5 bases). V lost 4 bases and J 5 bases, leaving 8 bases between the germline ends. Germline CDR1 MNHNS, CDR2 SASEGT. This CDR3 is 12 amino acids long.

CDR3 sequence (DNA): TGTGCCAGCAGTTTACAGCCCGGGACTAGCGGGATGATACTTGCAGATACGCAGTATTTT. Protein sequence: CASSLQPGTSGMILADTQYF. The chain combines TRBV28 with TRBJ2-3; 13 positions agree with TRBD2. The CDR3 runs to 20 residues. V lost 2 bases to trimming and J lost 4 bases; unmatched junction nucleotides: 15. Looked up from germline, CDR1 is MDHEN and CDR2 is SYDVKM.

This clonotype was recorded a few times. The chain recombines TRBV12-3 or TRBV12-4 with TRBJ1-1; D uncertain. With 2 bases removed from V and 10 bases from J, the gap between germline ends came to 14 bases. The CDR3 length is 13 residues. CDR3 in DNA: TGTGCCAGCAGTTTAAGAGGACGGACTTTAGCTTTCTTT. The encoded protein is CASSLRGRTLAFF.

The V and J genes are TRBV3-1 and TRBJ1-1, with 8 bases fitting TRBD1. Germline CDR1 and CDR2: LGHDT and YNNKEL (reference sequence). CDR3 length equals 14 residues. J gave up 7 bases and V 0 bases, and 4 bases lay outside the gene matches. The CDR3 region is CASSQDWTGNEAFF. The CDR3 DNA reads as TGTGCCAGCAGCCAAGATTGGACAGGGAATGAAGCTTTCTTT.

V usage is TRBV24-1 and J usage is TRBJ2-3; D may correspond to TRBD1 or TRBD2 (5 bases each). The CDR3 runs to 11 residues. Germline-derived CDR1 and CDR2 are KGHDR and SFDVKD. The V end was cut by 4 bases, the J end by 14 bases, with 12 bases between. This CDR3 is CATSDFRDVYF. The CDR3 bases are TGTGCCACCAGTGACTTTAGGGACGTGTATTTT.

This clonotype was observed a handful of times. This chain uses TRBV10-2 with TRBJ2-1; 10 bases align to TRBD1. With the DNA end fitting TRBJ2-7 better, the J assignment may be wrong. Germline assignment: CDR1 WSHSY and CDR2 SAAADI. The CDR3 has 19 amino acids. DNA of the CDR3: TGCGCCAGCAATGTCTCGCCTCTACGGGACAGGGGTACCTACAATGAGCAGTACTTC. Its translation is CASNVSPLRDRGTYNEQYF.

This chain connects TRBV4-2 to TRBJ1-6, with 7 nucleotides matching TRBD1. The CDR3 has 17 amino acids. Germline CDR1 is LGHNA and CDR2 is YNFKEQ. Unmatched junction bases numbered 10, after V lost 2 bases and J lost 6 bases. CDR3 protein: CASSQIPRGAGNSPLHF. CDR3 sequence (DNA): TGTGCCAGCAGCCAAATTCCCAGGGGGGCGGGTAATTCACCCCTCCACTTT.

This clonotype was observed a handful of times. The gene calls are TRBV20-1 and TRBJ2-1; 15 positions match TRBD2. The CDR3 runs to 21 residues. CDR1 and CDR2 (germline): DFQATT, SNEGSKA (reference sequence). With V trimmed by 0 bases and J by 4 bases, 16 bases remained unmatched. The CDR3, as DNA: TGCAGTGCTAGAGAGAAATTAGGACTAGCGGGGGGGCCGGGGAGGTACAATGAGCAGTTCTTC. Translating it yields CSAREKLGLAGGPGRYNEQFF.